This TCR beta chain is from a study of blood T cell repertoires in COVID-19. As for the study in general: Sites across the United States, Italy and Spain contributed samples from acute and convalescent COVID-19. PBMCs, B-cell-depleted T cells, or T cells were the source of the cDNA or gDNA that made up the material.

Profiling relied on immunoSEQ multiplex PCR, and the TCRdb table lists in-frame clones only, not all of them. In the table there are roughly 310,000 clones, 90% of which are singletons. This receptor was taken from a woman in her 30s with COVID-19, enrolled during active disease. The material sequenced was peripheral blood.

The CDR3 is CANHRELWETQYF. DNA for the CDR3: TGTGCCAACCACAGGGAGCTGTGGGAGACCCAGTACTTC. This chain joins TRBV12-3 or TRBV12-4 and TRBJ2-5, with D perhaps matching TRBD1 (6 bases). Trimming took off 10 bases at V and 5 bases at J, with 17 bases between the two ends. The CDR3 is made up of 13 amino acids.